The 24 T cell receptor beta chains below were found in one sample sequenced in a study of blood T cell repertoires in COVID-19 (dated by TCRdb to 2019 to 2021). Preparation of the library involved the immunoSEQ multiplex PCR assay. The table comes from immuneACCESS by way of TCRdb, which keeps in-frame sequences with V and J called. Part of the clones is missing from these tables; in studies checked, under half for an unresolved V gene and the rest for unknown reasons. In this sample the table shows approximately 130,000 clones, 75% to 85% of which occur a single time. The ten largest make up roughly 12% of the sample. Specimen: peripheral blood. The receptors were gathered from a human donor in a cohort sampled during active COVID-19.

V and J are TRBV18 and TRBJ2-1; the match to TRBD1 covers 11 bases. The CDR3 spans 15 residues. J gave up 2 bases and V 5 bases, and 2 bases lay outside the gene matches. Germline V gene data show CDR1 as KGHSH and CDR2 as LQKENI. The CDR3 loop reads CASSSGQGAYNEQFF. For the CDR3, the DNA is TGTGCCAGCTCATCGGGACAGGGGGCCTACAATGAGCAGTTCTTC.

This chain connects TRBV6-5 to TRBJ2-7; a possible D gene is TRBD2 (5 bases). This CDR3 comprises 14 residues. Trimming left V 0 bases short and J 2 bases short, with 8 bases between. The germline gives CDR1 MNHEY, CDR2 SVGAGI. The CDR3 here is CASSYSEGAYEQYF. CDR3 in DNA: TGTGCCAGCAGTTACTCAGAGGGCGCCTACGAGCAGTACTTC.

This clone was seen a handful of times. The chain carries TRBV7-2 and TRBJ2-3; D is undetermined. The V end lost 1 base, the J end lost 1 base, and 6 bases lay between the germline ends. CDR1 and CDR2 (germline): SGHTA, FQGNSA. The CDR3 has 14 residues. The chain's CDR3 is CASSLGLGTDTQYF. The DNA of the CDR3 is TGTGCCAGCAGCTTAGGGCTAGGCACAGATACGCAGTATTTT.

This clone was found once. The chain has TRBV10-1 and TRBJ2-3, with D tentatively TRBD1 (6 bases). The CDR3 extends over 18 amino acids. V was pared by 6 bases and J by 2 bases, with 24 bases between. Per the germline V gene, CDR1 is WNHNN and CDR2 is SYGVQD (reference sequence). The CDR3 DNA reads TGCGCCAGCAGCAAATTAGTGGATTTGGGACAAATCACAGATACGCAGTATTTT. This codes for CASSKLVDLGQITDTQYF.

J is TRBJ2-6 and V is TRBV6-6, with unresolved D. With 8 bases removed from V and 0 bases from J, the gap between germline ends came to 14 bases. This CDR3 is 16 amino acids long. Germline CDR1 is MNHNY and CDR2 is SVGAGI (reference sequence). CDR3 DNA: TGTGCCAGCTCCCTTGGAGTCTCCTCTGGGGCCAACGTCCTGACTTTC. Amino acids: CASSLGVSSGANVLTF.

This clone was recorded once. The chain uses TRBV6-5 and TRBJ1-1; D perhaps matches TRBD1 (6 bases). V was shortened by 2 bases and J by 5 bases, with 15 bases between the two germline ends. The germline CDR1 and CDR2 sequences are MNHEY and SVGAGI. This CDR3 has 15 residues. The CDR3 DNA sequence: TGTGCCAGCAGTTACAGGCACAGGGTCGAGACTGAAGCTTTCTTT. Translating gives CASSYRHRVETEAFF.

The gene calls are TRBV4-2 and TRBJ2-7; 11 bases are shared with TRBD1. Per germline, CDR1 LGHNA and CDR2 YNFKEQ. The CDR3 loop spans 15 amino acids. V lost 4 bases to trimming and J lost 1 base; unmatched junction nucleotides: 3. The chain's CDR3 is CASSRGQGASYEQYF. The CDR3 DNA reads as TGTGCCAGCAGCCGCGGACAGGGGGCGTCCTACGAGCAGTACTTC.

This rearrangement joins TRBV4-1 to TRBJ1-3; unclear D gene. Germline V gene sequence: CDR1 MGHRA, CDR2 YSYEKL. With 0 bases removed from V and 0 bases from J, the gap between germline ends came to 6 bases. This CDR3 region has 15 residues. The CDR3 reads CASSQDRGSGNTIYF. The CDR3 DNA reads TGCGCCAGCAGCCAAGATCGCGGCTCTGGAAACACCATATATTTT.

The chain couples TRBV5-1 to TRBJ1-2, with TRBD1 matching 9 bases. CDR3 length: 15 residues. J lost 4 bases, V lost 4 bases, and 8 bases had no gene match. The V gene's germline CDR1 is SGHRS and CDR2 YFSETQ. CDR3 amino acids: CASSGGTGNSYGYTF. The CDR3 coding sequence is TGCGCCAGCAGCGGCGGGACAGGGAACAGCTATGGCTACACCTTC.

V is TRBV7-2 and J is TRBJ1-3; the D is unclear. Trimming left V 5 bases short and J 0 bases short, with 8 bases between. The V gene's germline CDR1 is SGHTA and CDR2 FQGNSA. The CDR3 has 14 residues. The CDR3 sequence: CASSRGFSGNTIYF. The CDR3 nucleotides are TGTGCCAGCAGCCGCGGCTTCTCTGGAAACACCATATATTTT.

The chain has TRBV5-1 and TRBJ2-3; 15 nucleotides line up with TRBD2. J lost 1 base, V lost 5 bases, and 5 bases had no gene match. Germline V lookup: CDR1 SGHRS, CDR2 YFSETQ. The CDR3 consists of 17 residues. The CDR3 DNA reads TGCGCCAGCAGTGGGACTAGCGGGGGGACTGGCACAGATACGCAGTATTTT. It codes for CASSGTSGGTGTDTQYF. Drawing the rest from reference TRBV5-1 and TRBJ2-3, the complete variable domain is KAGVTQTPRYLIKTRGQQVTLSCSPISGHRSVSWYQQTPGQGLQFLFEYFSETQRNKGNFPGRFSGRQFSNSRSEMNVSTLELGDSALYLCASSGTSGGTGTDTQYFGPGTRLTVL.

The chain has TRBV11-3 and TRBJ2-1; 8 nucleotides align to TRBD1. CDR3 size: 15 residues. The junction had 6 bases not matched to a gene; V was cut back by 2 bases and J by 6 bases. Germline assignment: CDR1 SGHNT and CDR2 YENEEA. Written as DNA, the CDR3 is TGTGCCAGCAGCTTATATCCAGGGGGCCCCAATGAGCAGTTCTTC. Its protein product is CASSLYPGGPNEQFF.

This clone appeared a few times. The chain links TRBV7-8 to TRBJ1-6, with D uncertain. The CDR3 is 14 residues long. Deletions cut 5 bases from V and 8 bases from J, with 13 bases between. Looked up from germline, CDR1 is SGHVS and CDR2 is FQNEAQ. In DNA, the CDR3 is TGTGCCAGCAGCCCGGGGAGCTCCCATTCACCCCTCCACTTT. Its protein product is CASSPGSSHSPLHF.

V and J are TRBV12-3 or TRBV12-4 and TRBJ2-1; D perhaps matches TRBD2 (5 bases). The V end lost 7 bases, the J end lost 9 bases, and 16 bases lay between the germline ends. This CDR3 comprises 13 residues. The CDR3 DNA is TGTGCCAGCACTCTGGACTGGGCACCTGAGCAGTTCTTC. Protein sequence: CASTLDWAPEQFF.

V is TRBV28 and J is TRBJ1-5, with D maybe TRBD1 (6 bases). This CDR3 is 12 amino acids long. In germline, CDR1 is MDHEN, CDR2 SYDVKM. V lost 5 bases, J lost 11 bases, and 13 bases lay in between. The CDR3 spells CASSIQGKSQHF. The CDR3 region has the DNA TGTGCCAGCAGTATACAGGGAAAGTCCCAGCATTTT. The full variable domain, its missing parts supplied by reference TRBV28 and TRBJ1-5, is DVKVTQSSRYLVKRTGEKVFLECVQDMDHENMFWYRQDPGLGLRLIYFSYDVKMKEKGDIPEGYSVSREKKERFSLILESASTNQTSMYLCASSIQGKSQHFGDGTRLSIL.

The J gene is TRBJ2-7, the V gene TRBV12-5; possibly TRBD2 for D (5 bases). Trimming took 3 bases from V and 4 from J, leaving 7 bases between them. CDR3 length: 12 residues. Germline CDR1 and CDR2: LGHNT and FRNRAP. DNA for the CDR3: TGTGCTAGTGGTTTTGAGGGATACGAGCAGTACTTC. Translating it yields CASGFEGYEQYF.

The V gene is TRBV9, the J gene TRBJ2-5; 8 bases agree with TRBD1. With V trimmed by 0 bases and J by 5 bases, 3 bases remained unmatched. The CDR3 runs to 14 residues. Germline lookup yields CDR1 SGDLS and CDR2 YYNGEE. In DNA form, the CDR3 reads TGTGCCAGCAGCGTAGAGGCAGGGGGCGAGACCCAGTACTTC. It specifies CASSVEAGGETQYF.

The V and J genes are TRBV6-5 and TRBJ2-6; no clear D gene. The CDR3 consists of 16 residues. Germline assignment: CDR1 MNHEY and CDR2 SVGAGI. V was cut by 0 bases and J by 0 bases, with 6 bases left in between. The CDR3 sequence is CASSYSASSGANVLTF. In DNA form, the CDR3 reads TGTGCCAGCAGTTACTCTGCTAGCTCTGGGGCCAACGTCCTGACTTTC.

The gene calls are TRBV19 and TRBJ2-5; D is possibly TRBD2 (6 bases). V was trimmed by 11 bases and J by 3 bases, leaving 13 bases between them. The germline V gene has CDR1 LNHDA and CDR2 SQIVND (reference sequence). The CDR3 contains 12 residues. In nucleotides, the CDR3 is TGTGCCTCCCGCCGCGGGAAAGAGACCCAGTACTTC. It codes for CASRRGKETQYF.

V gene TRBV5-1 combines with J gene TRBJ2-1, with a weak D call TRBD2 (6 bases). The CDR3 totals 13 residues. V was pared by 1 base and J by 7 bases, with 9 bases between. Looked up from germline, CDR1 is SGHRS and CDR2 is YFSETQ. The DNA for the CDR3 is TGCGCCAGCAGCTTGTTAGCGGAAAATGAGCAGTTCTTC. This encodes CASSLLAENEQFF.

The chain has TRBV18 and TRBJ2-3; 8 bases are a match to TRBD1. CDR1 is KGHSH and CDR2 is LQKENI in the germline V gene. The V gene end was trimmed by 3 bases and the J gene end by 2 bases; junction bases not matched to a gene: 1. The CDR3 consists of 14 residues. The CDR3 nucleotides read TGTGCCAGCTCACCGGGACAGGTCACAGATACGCAGTATTTT. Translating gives CASSPGQVTDTQYF.

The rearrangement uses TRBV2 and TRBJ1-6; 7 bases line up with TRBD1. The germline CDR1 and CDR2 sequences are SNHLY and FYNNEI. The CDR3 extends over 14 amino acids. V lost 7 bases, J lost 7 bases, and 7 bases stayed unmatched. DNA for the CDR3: TGTGCCAGCACCCTTGGACAGGTGAATTCACCCCTCCACTTT. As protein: CASTLGQVNSPLHF.

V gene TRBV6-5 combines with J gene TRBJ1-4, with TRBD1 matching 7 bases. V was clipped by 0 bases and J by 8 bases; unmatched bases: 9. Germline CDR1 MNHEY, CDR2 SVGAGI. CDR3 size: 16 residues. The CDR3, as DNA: TGTGCCAGCAGTTACTCCGACAGGGTCGGAGGGGAAAAACTGTTTTTT. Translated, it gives CASSYSDRVGGEKLFF.

The CDR3 sequence is CATFPRGIELEANVLTF. CDR3 nucleotides: TGCGCCACCTTTCCCAGGGGAATAGAACTAGAGGCCAACGTCCTGACTTTC. The chain joins TRBV10-1 to TRBJ2-6, with D tentatively TRBD1 (6 bases). V lost 10 bases and J 6 bases, leaving 25 bases between the germline ends. The germline CDR1 and CDR2 sequences are WNHNN and SYGVQD (reference sequence). The CDR3 length is 17 residues.